The 21 T cell receptor beta chains presented below share a single source sample, sequenced in a study of blood T cells in healthy people across ages. Sample-barcoded 5' priming and a J-beta primer mix drove a second PCR of roughly 6 to 12 cycles. MiXCR, applied by TCRdb to the 5' RACE reads, yields one record per CDR3 protein. The data hold under 1,000,000 distinct CDR3 sequences, with about 36% observed a single time. The sequenced sample consisted of blood. These receptors were obtained from a man younger than 35 in good health.

CDR3: CASNTAQNAGELFF. The CDR3 DNA is TGTGCCAGCAATACCGCACAGAATGCCGGGGAGCTGTTTTTT. The rearrangement joins TRBV12-3 or TRBV12-4 to TRBJ2-2; D call uncertain. V was shortened by 7 bases and J by 6 bases, with 15 bases between the two germline ends. The CDR3 extends over 14 amino acids.

In this sample, this clonotype turned up a few times. The V and J genes are TRBV12-3 or TRBV12-4 and TRBJ2-3; tentatively, D is TRBD2 (5 bases). The CDR3 spans 16 residues. The germline V and J ends were trimmed by 6 bases and 2 bases, with 18 bases remaining between them. Here the CDR3 reads CASSPPSGMTTDTQYF. The CDR3 nucleotides are TGTGCCAGCAGCCCTCCAAGCGGCATGACCACAGATACGCAGTATTTT.

Points on this clonotype: This may be a read error, as it is one base from a much larger clone. The CDR3 here is CASRTGTGTHNGQFF. DNA for the CDR3: TGTGCCAGCAGAACCGGGACAGGGACCCACAATGGGCAGTTCTTC. This chain uses TRBV12-3 or TRBV12-4 with TRBJ2-1; 9 nucleotides align to TRBD1. The CDR3 is 15 amino acids.

CDR3 bases: TGTGCCAGCAGTTCCTGGGGGGAACAGCCCCTGGGGCAGTACTTC. Protein product: CASSSWGEQPLGQYF. The genes are TRBV27 and TRBJ2-5; D might be TRBD2 (6 bases). V was pared by 4 bases and J by 11 bases, with 23 bases between. Germline values: CDR1 MNHEY, CDR2 SMNVEV (reference sequence). The CDR3 runs to 15 residues.

This clonotype was counted between two and nine times. The V gene is TRBV12-5, the J gene TRBJ2-1, with 12 bases aligning to TRBD2. The end of the DNA is better explained by TRBJ2-7, so the J call may be wrong. The germline V gene encodes CDR1 LGHNT and CDR2 FRNRAP. The CDR3 is 18 residues long. CDR3 loop: CASGLNLAGGHTDNEQYF. CDR3 in DNA: TGTGCTAGTGGTCTCAATCTAGCGGGGGGGCATACCGACAATGAGCAGTACTTC.

The CDR3 loop is CASSVELRAGGADTQYF. The DNA of the CDR3 is TGTGCCAGCAGCGTAGAGCTACGGGCTGGAGGCGCAGATACGCAGTATTTT. The J gene is TRBJ2-3, the V gene TRBV9; a weak D match, TRBD2 (5 bases). The CDR3 consists of 17 residues. CDR1 is SGDLS and CDR2 is YYNGEE in the germline V gene. V was pared by 0 bases and J by 4 bases, with 18 bases between.

The rearrangement uses TRBV27 and TRBJ1-4; no definite D call. Trimming cost V 2 bases and J 0 bases, with 7 bases left between them. Germline CDR1 MNHEY, CDR2 SMNVEV (reference sequence). CDR3 size: 15 residues. This CDR3 is CASSLGEATNEKLFF. The CDR3 DNA is TGTGCCAGCAGTTTAGGGGAAGCAACTAATGAAAAACTGTTTTTT.

The chain carries TRBV4-3 and TRBJ2-1; D not certain. The germline CDR1 and CDR2 sequences are LGHNA and YSLEER. Trimming left V 1 base short and J 5 bases short, with 9 bases between. This CDR3 is built from 14 residues. The CDR3 DNA reads as TGCGCCAGCAGCCAAGTTGGGTTCCACAATGAGCAGTTCTTC. Protein sequence: CASSQVGFHNEQFF.

The V call is TRBV7-2, the J call TRBJ2-6; the D gene could be TRBD1 or TRBD2 (6 bases each). Per germline, CDR1 SGHTA and CDR2 FQGNSA. The CDR3 totals 15 residues. V was shortened by 3 bases and J by 11 bases, with 17 bases between the two germline ends. CDR3 coding DNA: TGTGCCAGCAGCTTTGGGGGGCGAACTGTAGACGTCCTGACTTTC. This gives the protein CASSFGGRTVDVLTF.

This sequence joins TRBV20-1 and TRBJ1-1; D is unresolved. Germline V lookup: CDR1 DFQATT, CDR2 SNEGSKA (reference sequence). V lost 0 bases, J lost 5 bases, and 22 bases lay in between. The CDR3 length is 17 residues. CDR3 nucleotide sequence: TGCAGTGCTAGAGATCCTGGTTCGGCATGGGGTAGGACTGAAGCTTTCTTT. Translated: CSARDPGSAWGRTEAFF.

The chain employs TRBV5-6 and TRBJ1-5; 11 bases map to TRBD1. J lost 0 bases, V lost 2 bases, and 10 bases had no gene match. The CDR3 is made up of 19 amino acids. Looked up from germline, CDR1 is SGHDT and CDR2 is YYEEEE. In nucleotides, the CDR3 is TGTGCCAGCAGCTTTGCCTCCGGGACAGGGGGATATAGCAATCAGCCCCAGCATTTT. Translation gives CASSFASGTGGYSNQPQHF.

As regards this clonotype: This may be a read error, as it is one base from a much larger clone. The chain links TRBV5-1 to TRBJ2-5, with D possibly being TRBD1 (6 bases). This CDR3 spans 15 amino acids. The germline CDR1 and CDR2 sequences are SGHRS and YFSETQ. CDR3 sequence reads: CASSLVRGIQGTQYF. DNA for the CDR3: TGCGCCAGCAGCTTGGTGAGGGGGATTCAAGGGACCCAGTACTTC.

The chain recombines TRBV20-1 with TRBJ1-5; 10 positions agree with TRBD1. There are 15 residues in the CDR3. V shed 5 bases, J shed 5 bases, and the junction held 9 bases outside the gene matches. CDR1 DFQATT and CDR2 SNEGSKA come from the germline V gene (reference sequence). The CDR3 region is CSAPLGTGDDQPQHF. For the CDR3, the DNA is TGCAGTGCTCCACTCGGGACAGGGGACGATCAGCCCCAGCATTTT.

This clonotype has a handful of counts. The chain joins TRBV4-1 to TRBJ2-1, with D possibly being TRBD1 (5 bases). From germline, CDR1 is MGHRA and CDR2 YSYEKL. V was cut by 2 bases and J by 5 bases, with 16 bases left in between. This CDR3 is built from 16 residues. The CDR3 loop is CASSQPTAGSHNEQFF. As DNA, the CDR3 is TGCGCCAGCAGCCAACCAACTGCAGGGTCCCACAATGAGCAGTTCTTC.

A word on this clonotype: This could be a read error, since a much larger clone is one nucleotide away. The chain combines TRBV20-1 with TRBJ2-3; possible D gene TRBD2, 7 bases. This CDR3 has 15 residues. CDR1 and CDR2 (germline): DFQATT, SNEGSKA (reference sequence). The CDR3 spells CSAREAGARKDAQYF. The CDR3 DNA is TGCAGTGCTAGGGAGGCGGGGGCCCGAAAAGATGCGCAGTATTTT.

The chain is built from TRBV27 and TRBJ2-3; TRBD1 matches 8 bases. The CDR3 length is 16 residues. J lost 5 bases, V lost 4 bases, and 11 bases had no gene match. The germline V gene has CDR1 MNHEY and CDR2 SMNVEV (reference sequence). Written as DNA, the CDR3 is TGTGCCAGCAGTTCCCTTTTACAGGGGGTGCAAGATACGCAGTATTTT. Its translation: CASSSLLQGVQDTQYF.

The chain is built from TRBV2 and TRBJ2-6, with D uncertain. Germline V CDR1 and CDR2: SNHLY, FYNNEI. V shed 8 bases and J shed 0 bases, with 8 bases lying between them. The CDR3 is 14 amino acids. The CDR3 is CASEKGSGANVLTF. The CDR3 region has the DNA TGTGCCAGCGAGAAGGGCTCTGGGGCCAACGTCCTGACTTTC.

The chain has TRBV14 and TRBJ1-4; D is undetermined. Trimming removed 0 bases at V and 4 bases at J, with 9 bases between. CDR3 length: 15 amino acids. CDR1 SGHDN and CDR2 FVKESK come from the germline V gene. The CDR3 loop is CASSQEGRFNEKLFF. The CDR3 DNA reads as TGTGCCAGCAGCCAAGAAGGCAGATTTAATGAAAAACTGTTTTTT.

The table lists this clonotype with many counts. The chain joins TRBV6-6 to TRBJ1-1, with 10 positions matching TRBD1. V shed 5 bases and J 6 bases; nucleotides not matched to a gene: 12. The CDR3 has 16 residues. Germline V gives CDR1 MNHNY, CDR2 SVGAGI (reference sequence). DNA of the CDR3: TGTGCCAGCAGTGGGACCAAGGGACAGGGGTTTTCTGAAGCTTTCTTT. It is translated as CASSGTKGQGFSEAFF.

This clonotype has more than one count but fewer than ten. The chain has TRBV4-2 and TRBJ2-2; TRBD2 matches 7 bases. The germline V gene has CDR1 LGHNA and CDR2 YNFKEQ. This CDR3 region has 15 residues. The V and J ends lost 1 base and 3 bases, in that order; junction bases with no gene match: 2. CDR3 DNA sequence: TGTGCCAGCAGCCAAGTTGGGGGGGACACCGGGGAGCTGTTTTTT. It translates to CASSQVGGDTGELFF.

The rearrangement uses TRBV20-1 and TRBJ2-3; 12 bases agree with TRBD2. CDR1 is DFQATT and CDR2 is SNEGSKA in the germline V gene (reference sequence). The CDR3 is made up of 17 amino acids. The junction had 12 bases not matched to a gene; V was cut back by 6 bases and J by 2 bases. For the CDR3, the DNA is TGCAGTGCCAACCCGACTAGCGGGGGCTCGCTCACAGATACGCAGTATTTT. It is translated as CSANPTSGGSLTDTQYF.